The T cell receptor (beta chain) under discussion was sequenced for a study of regulatory T cells in long-lasting Graves disease. There are many counts of this clonotype. To make TCR beta libraries, researchers used iRepertoire HTBI primers and Arm-PCR of CDR3 regions. TCRdb called the multiplex PCR reads again in MiXCR, with one record for every CDR3 protein. The sample lists roughly 530,000 distinct CDR3 sequences, around 15% occurring once. Stated time point: newly diagnosed GD, antithyroid drugs for less than 3 months. RNA isolated from PBMCs was used to make the TCR library. This CDR3 is 15 amino acids long. CDR1 and CDR2 from the germline V gene are MNHNS and SASEGT. Trimming at V came to 6 bases and at J to 2 bases, leaving 7 bases not matched to a gene. These records were also assigned to another study, of T cells in Graves' hyperthyroidism and ophthalmopathy. That report notes: The study based diagnoses on clinical symptoms, serum thyroxine and TRAb, thyroid ultrasound and orbital computed tomography.

The receptor was derived from a woman aged 35-65 years with Graves disease. The sample in question was peripheral blood mononuclear cells (PBMCs), obtained at new diagnosis, from a patient treated with antithyroid drugs. The chain combines TRBV6-1 with TRBJ2-3; 8 bases fit TRBD2. CDR3 region: CASSQARGVTDTQYF. Here the CDR3 DNA reads TGTGCCAGCAGCCAGGCGCGGGGGGTCACAGATACGCAGTATTTT.